The present T cell receptor beta chain was sequenced within a study of T-cell memory formation after mild COVID-19. Study outcomes and limitations: There were some responding clones in pre-infection memory, which suggested that cross-reactive memory had joined.

5'RACE, which relied on constant-segment primers, yielded TCR alpha and TCR beta cDNA libraries carrying sample barcodes and UMIs. TCRdb reprocessed the 5' RACE reads via MiXCR and lists one record per CDR3 protein. The profile shows roughly 550,000 distinct CDR3 sequences, 20% of them singletons. A word on this clonotype: Antigen specificity is unknown.

V lost 4 bases to trimming and J lost 8 bases; unmatched junction nucleotides: 14. The CDR3 is made up of 16 amino acids. Germline V gene data show CDR1 as SGHVS and CDR2 as FNYEAQ. The sequencing input was PBMCs or a T cell subset sorted from them (not recorded which). This receptor was identified in an adult woman who had mild COVID-19 (a few samples of this study predate the infection). Cell type and time point are not known. The chain couples TRBV7-6 to TRBJ2-1; 7 bases agree with TRBD2. The CDR3, as DNA: TGTGCCAGCAGCTACTTAGAGGGCCTAGCGGCGGATGAGCAGTTCTTC. This sequence encodes CASSYLEGLAADEQFF.